What follows are 14 T cell receptor beta chains derived from one specimen sequenced in a study of blood T cell repertoires in COVID-19. Sequencing was performed with immunoSEQ multiplex PCR; in TCRdb, only in-frame clones are kept and a portion is missing. The repertoire holds approximately 210,000 clones, with more than 75% as singletons. The sequencing input was peripheral blood. Source of these receptors: a man aged 50 to 60 with COVID-19, enrolled during active disease.

The chain links TRBV4-3 to TRBJ1-6; no definite D call. V shed 4 bases and J shed 7 bases, with 14 bases lying between them. Germline assignment: CDR1 LGHNA and CDR2 YSLEER. The length of the CDR3 is 15 residues. The CDR3: CASSRDRWRNSPLHF. DNA for the CDR3: TGCGCCAGCAGCCGAGACCGGTGGAGGAATTCACCCCTCCACTTT.

The V call is TRBV5-4, the J call TRBJ1-3; 7 bases map to TRBD1. Germline CDR1 and CDR2: SGHNT and YYREEE (reference sequence). With 5 bases clipped from V and 0 bases from J, the junction kept 8 bases outside the gene matches. The length of the CDR3 is 16 residues. CDR3 coding DNA: TGTGCCAGCAGTACCAGACAGGGATTCTCTGGAAACACCATATATTTT. Encoded protein: CASSTRQGFSGNTIYF.

The V gene is TRBV24-1, the J gene TRBJ2-3; unclear D gene. CDR1 is KGHDR and CDR2 is SFDVKD in the germline V gene. The CDR3 is 15 amino acids. V lost 1 base to trimming and J lost 2 bases, with 9 bases between them. The CDR3 sequence is CATSDLSATTDTQYF. Here the CDR3 DNA reads TGTGCCACCAGTGATTTAAGCGCAACCACAGATACGCAGTATTTT.

The genes are TRBV7-9 and TRBJ1-5; D might be TRBD1 (6 bases). The CDR3 loop spans 15 amino acids. CDR1 is SEHNR and CDR2 is FQNEAQ in the germline V gene (reference sequence). V was pared by 5 bases and J by 0 bases, with 11 bases between. The CDR3 loop is CASSGTDSSNQPQHF. The CDR3 coding sequence is TGTGCCAGCAGCGGGACGGACAGTAGCAATCAGCCCCAGCATTTT.

This chain connects TRBV7-9 to TRBJ2-2; 9 bases match TRBD1. Germline CDR1 and CDR2: SEHNR and FQNEAQ (reference sequence). The ends lost 5 bases at V and 4 bases at J; junction bases unmatched: 8. This CDR3 comprises 16 residues. For the CDR3, the DNA is TGTGCCAGCAGCCCGGACAGGGGCATGTTCACCGGGGAGCTGTTTTTT. It specifies CASSPDRGMFTGELFF.

The chain couples TRBV18 to TRBJ1-1; 7 nucleotides match TRBD1. CDR1 and CDR2 (germline): KGHSH, LQKENI. Trimming took 6 bases from V and 7 from J; bases not matched to a gene: 17. This CDR3 region has 16 residues. This CDR3 reads CASSQTDILTGIEAFF. DNA for the CDR3: TGTGCCAGCTCCCAAACGGATATCCTGACAGGGATTGAAGCTTTCTTT.

V usage is TRBV29-1 and J usage is TRBJ2-5, with 12 bases aligning to TRBD2. In germline, CDR1 is SQVTM, CDR2 ANQGSEA. There are 16 residues in the CDR3. The trim removed 4 bases at V and 2 bases at J, leaving 8 bases unmatched. CDR3: CSVGGLAGRLQETQYF. The DNA of the CDR3 is TGCAGCGTTGGTGGACTAGCGGGGAGGCTACAAGAGACCCAGTACTTC.

In this sample, this clone turned up once. The chain joins TRBV11-2 to TRBJ2-5; D remains unclear. Trimming left V 4 bases short and J 10 bases short, with 10 bases between. The CDR3 has 11 amino acids. CDR1 SGHAT and CDR2 FQNNGV come from the germline V gene. CDR3 amino acids: CASSSDIVQYF. In DNA form, the CDR3 reads TGTGCCAGCAGCTCAGATATCGTCCAGTACTTC.

The genes are TRBV7-8 and TRBJ2-2; 8 bases are shared with TRBD2. This CDR3 comprises 16 residues. Trimming took 1 base from V and 4 from J; bases not matched to a gene: 5. Germline CDR1 SGHVS, CDR2 FQNEAQ. The CDR3 loop reads CASSLVRTSITGELFF. In DNA, the CDR3 is TGTGCCAGCAGCTTAGTTCGGACTAGCATCACCGGGGAGCTGTTTTTT.

V gene TRBV7-2 combines with J gene TRBJ2-7; 8 bases agree with TRBD1. There are 18 residues in the CDR3. Germline trimming cut 2 bases from V and 2 bases from J; bases unmatched to any gene: 14. Germline V gives CDR1 SGHTA, CDR2 FQGNSA. CDR3 in amino acids: CASSLSLVTGTGPYEQYF. The DNA of the CDR3 is TGTGCCAGCAGCTTATCCCTCGTCACCGGGACAGGTCCCTACGAGCAGTACTTC.

The rearrangement links TRBV4-1 to TRBJ2-2; D might be TRBD1 (6 bases). CDR1 and CDR2 from the germline V gene are MGHRA and YSYEKL. The CDR3 covers 16 residues. The V end lost 3 bases, the J end lost 0 bases, and 11 bases lay between the germline ends. The CDR3 spells CASSQGAAANTGELFF. The CDR3 DNA follows: TGCGCCAGCAGCCAGGGGGCGGCCGCGAACACCGGGGAGCTGTTTTTT.

The rearrangement links TRBV9 to TRBJ2-1; a weak D match, TRBD2 (7 bases). Germline values: CDR1 SGDLS, CDR2 YYNGEE. The V gene lost 4 bases and the J gene lost 5 bases, with 28 bases spanning the gap. The CDR3 extends over 19 amino acids. CDR3 residues: CASSPQGLAEFFSHNEQFF. DNA for the CDR3: TGTGCCAGCAGCCCCCAGGGGCTAGCGGAATTTTTTAGTCACAATGAGCAGTTCTTC.

The chain has TRBV7-9 and TRBJ1-1; D uncertain. Germline V CDR1 and CDR2: SEHNR, FQNEAQ (reference sequence). V was shortened by 0 bases and J by 1 base, with 6 bases between the two germline ends. The CDR3 has 14 residues. The CDR3 is CASSLAGRNTEAFF. The CDR3 DNA follows: TGTGCCAGCAGCTTAGCAGGGAGGAACACTGAAGCTTTCTTT. The whole variable domain, remainder taken from reference TRBV7-9 and TRBJ1-1, is DTGVSQNPRHKITKRGQNVTFRCDPISEHNRLYWYRQTLGQGPEFLTYFQNEAQLEKSRLLSDRFSAERPKGSFSTLEIQRTEQGDSAMYLCASSLAGRNTEAFFGQGTRLTVV.

The genes are TRBV2 and TRBJ2-2; TRBD2 agrees at 13 bases. Germline CDR1 is SNHLY and CDR2 is FYNNEI. The CDR3 sequence is 17 residues long. J was trimmed by 0 bases and V by 6 bases; bases with no gene match: 4. CDR3 protein: CASSETSGGPNTGELFF. The CDR3 DNA is TGTGCCAGCAGCGAGACTAGCGGGGGGCCGAACACCGGGGAGCTGTTTTTT.